These 29 T cell receptor beta chains were sequenced from one sample in a study of molecular identifiers for immune sequencing clone quantification. MiXCR, applied by TCRdb to the PCR reads, yields one record per CDR3 protein. The sample holds about 320,000 distinct CDR3 sequences, 20% to 25% seen once. Sample: naive CD8+ T cells from blood, with Jurkat cell RNA spiked in. Subset here: FACS-sorted CD8+CD4-CCR7+CD45RA+ naive T cells. These TCRs come from a human donor in good health. Some libraries in this study had Jurkat cell RNA spiked in.

This clonotype was counted at least ten times. V and J are TRBV25-1 and TRBJ2-7; D unresolved. The CDR3 totals 13 residues. V was cut by 1 base and J by 3 bases, with 7 bases left in between. From germline, CDR1 is MGHDK and CDR2 SYGVNS. The CDR3 sequence: CASSEFGHYEQYF. CDR3 DNA: TGTGCCAGCAGTGAATTTGGGCACTACGAGCAGTACTTC.

The chain joins TRBV7-9 to TRBJ2-1; TRBD1 aligns across 7 bases. Per the germline V gene, CDR1 is SEHNR and CDR2 is FQNEAQ (reference sequence). This CDR3 has 14 residues. V lost 5 bases to trimming and J lost 5 bases; unmatched junction nucleotides: 6. The CDR3 DNA reads TGTGCCAGCAGCCCAGGTGGGACAGACAATGAGCAGTTCTTC. This sequence encodes CASSPGGTDNEQFF.

This clonotype was picked up one time. This sequence may be a read error, since a much larger clone differs from it by one base. The rearrangement links TRBV7-9 to TRBJ1-1; 7 positions match TRBD1. The V gene end was trimmed by 4 bases and the J gene end by 8 bases; junction bases not matched to a gene: 10. From germline, CDR1 is SEHNR and CDR2 FQNEAQ (reference sequence). The CDR3 loop spans 14 amino acids. The CDR3 region has the DNA TGTGCCAGCAGCTCGGACAGGAAGGACCACGAAGCTTTCTTT. As protein: CASSSDRKDHEAFF.

Note on this clonotype: A much larger clone differs by one base, so this may be a read error. The chain joins TRBV30 to TRBJ2-3, with 10 bases lining up with TRBD1. V shed 6 bases and J 4 bases; nucleotides not matched to a gene: 7. CDR1 GTSNPN and CDR2 SVGIG come from the germline V gene (reference sequence). The CDR3 spans 14 residues. Written as DNA, the CDR3 is TGTGCCTGTAGCAGGACAGGGGGTCCAGATACGCAGTATTTT. It encodes CACSRTGGPDTQYF. Together with reference TRBV30 and TRBJ2-3, the CDR3 gives the full variable domain: SQTIHQWPATLVQPVGSPLSLECTVEGTSNPNLYWYRQAAGRGLQLLFYSVGIGQISSEVPQNLSASRPQDRQFILSSKKLLLSDSGFYLCACSRTGGPDTQYFGPGTRLTVL.

The chain links TRBV30 to TRBJ2-7, with 11 bases identical to TRBD2. There are 19 residues in the CDR3. Germline lookup yields CDR1 GTSNPN and CDR2 SVGIG (reference sequence). Trimming cost V 0 bases and J 4 bases; bases outside gene matches: 17. The CDR3 here is CAWSVLGTSGERTKYEQYF. In nucleotides, the CDR3 is TGTGCCTGGAGTGTACTCGGGACTAGCGGCGAGAGAACCAAGTACGAGCAGTACTTC.

This clonotype was counted ten times or more. V and J are TRBV30 and TRBJ1-4; D gene ambiguous. Germline assignment: CDR1 GTSNPN and CDR2 SVGIG (reference sequence). The CDR3 is 14 residues long. The V end lost 2 bases, the J end lost 5 bases, and 12 bases lay between the germline ends. CDR3 sequence reads: CAWSKPEQNEKLFF. CDR3 coding DNA: TGTGCCTGGAGTAAACCCGAGCAAAATGAAAAACTGTTTTTT. Together with reference TRBV30 and TRBJ1-4, the CDR3 gives the full variable domain: SQTIHQWPATLVQPVGSPLSLECTVEGTSNPNLYWYRQAAGRGLQLLFYSVGIGQISSEVPQNLSASRPQDRQFILSSKKLLLSDSGFYLCAWSKPEQNEKLFFGSGTQLSVL.

As for this clonotype: A much larger clonotype is one base distant, so this may be a read error. Since the CDR3 does not end with the conserved phenylalanine or tryptophan, this likely comes from a read error. The chain joins TRBV7-6 to TRBJ2-5; 7 nucleotides line up with TRBD1. CDR3 size: 14 residues. Germline V gives CDR1 SGHVS, CDR2 FNYEAQ. V was pared by 5 bases and J by 2 bases, with 5 bases of the junction left unmatched. Here the CDR3 reads CASSPRQGQETQYL. The CDR3 DNA sequence: TGTGCCAGCAGCCCTAGACAGGGTCAAGAGACCCAGTACCTC.

This clonotype has ten or more counts. The gene calls are TRBV20-1 and TRBJ1-2; D uncertain. CDR3 length: 13 amino acids. CDR1 DFQATT and CDR2 SNEGSKA come from the germline V gene (reference sequence). Between the trimmed V and J ends, which lost 2 bases and 3 bases, there was a span of 10 bases. The CDR3 loop reads CSARHQEHYGYTF. CDR3 DNA sequence: TGCAGTGCTAGACATCAGGAACACTATGGCTACACCTTC.

This clonotype was recorded at least ten times. The chain carries TRBV5-1 and TRBJ2-5; tentatively, D is TRBD1 (5 bases). CDR3 length equals 14 residues. CDR1 and CDR2 from the germline V gene are SGHRS and YFSETQ. V was cut by 0 bases and J by 1 base, with 7 bases left in between. The CDR3 DNA reads as TGCGCCAGCAGCTTGGGGCAGGGCCAAGAGACCCAGTACTTC. Translating gives CASSLGQGQETQYF. Based on the CDR3 plus reference TRBV5-1 and TRBJ2-5, the full variable domain is KAGVTQTPRYLIKTRGQQVTLSCSPISGHRSVSWYQQTPGQGLQFLFEYFSETQRNKGNFPGRFSGRQFSNSRSEMNVSTLELGDSALYLCASSLGQGQETQYFGPGTRLLVL.

This clonotype was found a few times. A read error may account for a junction end that differs from germline. The rearrangement joins TRBV6-2 or TRBV6-3 to TRBJ1-5; 9 nucleotides match TRBD1. The CDR3 covers 18 residues. Per the germline V gene, CDR1 is MNHEY and CDR2 is SVGEGT. The chain's CDR3 is CASSYNRDRENSNQPRHF. The CDR3 DNA sequence: TGTGCCAGCAGTTACAACCGGGACAGGGAAAATAGCAATCAGCCCCGGCATTTT.

Comments on this clonotype: One end of the junction is discordant with germline, which a read error may explain. The chain recombines TRBV7-9 with TRBJ2-5; D is tentatively TRBD1 or TRBD2 (5 bases each). This CDR3 is built from 14 residues. Germline V gene sequence: CDR1 SEHNR, CDR2 FQNEAQ (reference sequence). CDR3 sequence: CAGSLVRDQETQHF. The CDR3 nucleotides are TGTGCCGGCAGCTTAGTCAGGGACCAAGAGACCCAGCACTTC.

This clonotype has more than one count but fewer than ten. The chain joins TRBV4-3 to TRBJ2-5; a possible D gene is TRBD2 (5 bases). Germline CDR1 reads LGHNA; CDR2 reads YSLEER. The CDR3 has 17 residues. Trimming removed 0 bases from V and 0 bases from J, with 14 bases in between. The CDR3 coding sequence is TGCGCCAGCAGCCAAGAGTCCGGGGTGGCGTACCAAGAGACCCAGTACTTC. The encoded protein is CASSQESGVAYQETQYF.

The gene calls are TRBV29-1 and TRBJ2-5; 8 nucleotides agree with TRBD2. This CDR3 is built from 14 residues. CDR1 SQVTM and CDR2 ANQGSEA come from the germline V gene. Trimming at V came to 6 bases and at J to 5 bases, leaving 11 bases not matched to a gene. CDR3 DNA: TGCAGCGTCCCTAGCGGGCAGGGTTCCGAGACCCAGTACTTC. Amino acids: CSVPSGQGSETQYF.

About this clonotype: Since a much larger clone is just one base distant, this may be a read error. V and J are TRBV5-6 and TRBJ2-2, with D possibly TRBD2 on 6 matching bases. CDR1 and CDR2 from the germline V gene are SGHDT and YYEEEE. This CDR3 contains 16 residues. The CDR3 coding sequence is TGTGCCAGCAGCTTGGGTCGGGTCACCAACACCGGGGGGCTGTTTTTT. Encoded protein: CASSLGRVTNTGGLFF.

Ten or more counts support this clonotype. This chain connects TRBV19 to TRBJ2-1, with D maybe TRBD2 (5 bases). Germline CDR1 is LNHDA and CDR2 is SQIVND (reference sequence). With 7 bases removed from V and 3 bases from J, the gap between germline ends came to 10 bases. The CDR3 length is 13 residues. CDR3 in amino acids: CASNSGFYNEQFF. As DNA, the CDR3 is TGTGCCAGTAATTCGGGGTTCTACAATGAGCAGTTCTTC.

This clonotype was seen more than once but under ten times. The CDR3 protein is CASSLALGEQYF. As DNA, the CDR3 is TGTGCCAGCAGTTTAGCCCTGGGGGAGCAGTACTTC. V gene TRBV12-3 or TRBV12-4 combines with J gene TRBJ2-7; D is unresolved. Trimming took off 0 bases at V and 7 bases at J, with 7 bases between the two ends. The CDR3 spans 12 residues.

This clonotype was counted many times. This chain connects TRBV2 to TRBJ1-5; D ambiguous. V dropped 3 bases and J dropped 5 bases, with 20 bases sitting between them. Germline V CDR1 and CDR2: SNHLY, FYNNEI. The CDR3 loop spans 17 amino acids. The CDR3 spells CASSELVFTRSDQPQHF. As DNA, the CDR3 is TGTGCCAGCAGTGAGTTGGTCTTCACACGCTCGGATCAGCCCCAGCATTTT.

This clonotype was counted at least ten times. This chain uses TRBV15 with TRBJ2-3; tentative D call: TRBD1 (5 bases). CDR1 and CDR2 from the germline V gene are LNHNV and YYDKDF (reference sequence). CDR3 size: 14 residues. The V and J ends lost 0 bases and 4 bases respectively, with 8 bases between them. The DNA for the CDR3 is TGTGCCACCAGCAGAGATAGGGGCCCAGATACGCAGTATTTT. Translating it yields CATSRDRGPDTQYF.

This clonotype was observed at least ten times. The V gene is TRBV6-6, the J gene TRBJ2-5; 10 bases line up with TRBD1. After removal of 0 bases from V and 5 bases from J, the junction contained 3 bases not matched to a gene. This CDR3 comprises 15 residues. Per germline, CDR1 MNHNY and CDR2 SVGAGI (reference sequence). CDR3 DNA sequence: TGTGCCAGCAGTTACTCCGGACAGGGGGGCGAGACCCAGTACTTC. This codes for CASSYSGQGGETQYF.

This clonotype was seen many times. The chain couples TRBV15 to TRBJ1-6; tentatively, D is TRBD1 (5 bases). With 4 bases removed from V and 8 bases from J, the gap between germline ends came to 12 bases. CDR3 length: 14 amino acids. CDR1 and CDR2 (germline): LNHNV, YYDKDF (reference sequence). CDR3 amino acids: CATSNRGTYSPLHF. As DNA, the CDR3 is TGTGCCACCAGCAACCGGGGCACGTATTCACCCCTCCACTTT.

The chain uses TRBV6-2 or TRBV6-3 and TRBJ1-5; D is unclear. This CDR3 is 13 amino acids long. The germline gives CDR1 MNHEY, CDR2 SVGEGT. Trimming stripped 2 bases from V and 7 bases from J, with 9 bases between. DNA of the CDR3: TGTGCCAGCAGTTACCCTACCGGGCAGCCCCAGCATTTT. It is translated as CASSYPTGQPQHF.

This clonotype was seen ten or more times. The chain couples TRBV4-3 to TRBJ2-7; D may be TRBD2 (5 bases). V lost 0 bases and J 6 bases, leaving 15 bases between the germline ends. Germline loops: CDR1 LGHNA, CDR2 YSLEER. The CDR3 has 15 residues. The CDR3 reads CASSQDSGEGFEQYF. CDR3 DNA: TGCGCCAGCAGCCAAGATTCCGGGGAAGGCTTCGAGCAGTACTTC.

This clonotype was recorded a few times. A much larger clone is a single base away; this may be a read error. The chain joins TRBV2 to TRBJ1-5, with a weak D call TRBD1 (5 bases). CDR1 and CDR2 (germline): SNHLY, FYNNEI. The length of the CDR3 is 15 residues. V gave up 0 bases and J gave up 5 bases, with 11 bases separating them. The CDR3 loop is CASSEAEQVHQPQHF. In DNA form, the CDR3 reads TGTGCCAGCAGTGAAGCGGAACAGGTTCATCAGCCCCAGCATTTT. Drawing the rest from reference TRBV2 and TRBJ1-5, the complete variable domain is EPEVTQTPSHQVTQMGQEVILRCVPISNHLYFYWYRQILGQKVEFLVSFYNNEISEKSEIFDDQFSVERPDGSNFTLKIRSTKLEDSAMYFCASSEAEQVHQPQHFGDGTRLSIL.

This clonotype was picked up many times. The chain has TRBV7-2 and TRBJ2-1; D is uncertain. Per germline, CDR1 SGHTA and CDR2 FQGNSA. The CDR3 length is 12 residues. V was cut by 5 bases and J by 4 bases, with 6 bases left in between. The CDR3 here is CASSPLYNEQFF. CDR3 DNA sequence: TGTGCCAGCAGCCCTTTATACAATGAGCAGTTCTTC.

This clonotype occurred many times. The chain has TRBV13 and TRBJ2-7, with 7 bases aligning to TRBD2. V shed 2 bases, J shed 4 bases, and the junction held 5 bases outside the gene matches. The CDR3 totals 14 residues. Looked up from germline, CDR1 is PRHDT and CDR2 is FYEKMQ (reference sequence). The CDR3 protein is CASSLSLGGYEQYF. The DNA for the CDR3 is TGTGCCAGCAGCTTAAGCCTCGGGGGGTACGAGCAGTACTTC.

V is TRBV11-2 and J is TRBJ1-1; D remains ambiguous. The CDR3 extends over 12 amino acids. The V end was cut by 1 base, the J end by 7 bases, with 7 bases between. Germline V gene lookup returns CDR1 SGHAT and CDR2 FQNNGV. As DNA, the CDR3 is TGTGCCAGCAGCTTAGGGGGAAATGAAGCTTTCTTT. It specifies CASSLGGNEAFF. Full variable domain (rest looked up from reference TRBV11-2 and TRBJ1-1): EAGVAQSPRYKIIEKRQSVAFWCNPISGHATLYWYQQILGQGPKLLIQFQNNGVVDDSQLPKDRFSAERLKGVDSTLKIQPAKLEDSAVYLCASSLGGNEAFFGQGTRLTVV.

This clonotype came up many times. The chain employs TRBV14 and TRBJ2-7; D not certain. Germline CDR1 SGHDN, CDR2 FVKESK. The V gene lost 3 bases and the J gene lost 6 bases, with 12 bases spanning the gap. The CDR3 covers 13 residues. CDR3 bases: TGTGCCAGCAGCCATCGCAATGGTCGCGAGCAGTACTTC. It codes for CASSHRNGREQYF.

The V gene is TRBV28, the J gene TRBJ2-7; D uncertain. The ends were cut back, 3 bases at V and 2 bases at J, with 11 bases in the middle. The V gene's germline CDR1 is MDHEN and CDR2 SYDVKM. The CDR3 length is 14 residues. The CDR3 DNA reads TGTGCCAGCAGTTTGTCGGGTCAGGCCTACGAGCAGTACTTC. Its protein is CASSLSGQAYEQYF.

This clonotype was counted ten times or more. The chain carries TRBV19 and TRBJ2-1, with 10 bases that match TRBD1. CDR1 is LNHDA, CDR2 SQIVND, per germline (reference sequence). This CDR3 contains 16 residues. V trimming: 5 bases; J trimming: 7 bases; junction bases outside the gene matches: 11. Here the CDR3 reads CASSLTGTGVANEQFF. CDR3 nucleotide sequence: TGTGCCAGTAGTCTCACCGGGACAGGGGTAGCAAATGAGCAGTTCTTC.